The clone carrying this T cell receptor (beta chain) was found many times. What it recognizes is unknown. The sample originates from a study of neurological immune-mediated disorders. The CDR3 consists of 13 residues. Trimming took 11 bases from V and 2 from J, leaving 13 bases between them. Germline loops: CDR1 WSHSY, CDR2 SAAADI. With 10-nucleotide random UMIs included, cDNA was synthesized by 5'RACE. TCRdb independently ran MiXCR on the 5' RACE reads; one entry per CDR3 protein. Of about 20,000 distinct CDR3 sequences in the sample, roughly 14% were seen once. Notes on the study in general: Across subjects, expanded clones had no CDR3 amino acid sequences in common, pointing to private repertoires in all groups.

The receptor was derived from a female donor with HTLV-1-associated myelopathy (HAM/TSP). The J gene is TRBJ2-4, the V gene TRBV10-2; D might be TRBD2 (6 bases). The sequencing sample was made of PBMCs. The CDR3 sequence: CAGSGTSKNIQYF. For the CDR3, the DNA is TGCGCCGGTAGCGGCACCTCCAAAAACATTCAGTACTTC.